This T cell receptor (beta chain) was captured in a study of T cell clonotyping in hematopoietic cell transplantation. The germline CDR1 and CDR2 sequences are GTSNPN and SVGIG (reference sequence). Trimming cost V 2 bases and J 7 bases, with 17 bases left between them. The CDR3 length is 15 residues. Clones were sequenced by immunoSEQ multiplex PCR, and TCRdb holds only the in-frame ones, with some missing. Of fewer than 50,000 clones in the sample, approximately 94% were seen once. Sequences were obtained from peripheral blood mononuclear cells. The receptor comes from a woman in her fifties or sixties in good health. Some clones in this sample may be carry-over from other donors' samples. The chain uses TRBV30 and TRBJ1-4, with D possibly being TRBD1 (5 bases). The CDR3 reads CAWSLNWGRGEKLFF. Written as DNA, the CDR3 is TGTGCCTGGAGTCTCAACTGGGGACGGGGTGAAAAACTGTTTTTT.